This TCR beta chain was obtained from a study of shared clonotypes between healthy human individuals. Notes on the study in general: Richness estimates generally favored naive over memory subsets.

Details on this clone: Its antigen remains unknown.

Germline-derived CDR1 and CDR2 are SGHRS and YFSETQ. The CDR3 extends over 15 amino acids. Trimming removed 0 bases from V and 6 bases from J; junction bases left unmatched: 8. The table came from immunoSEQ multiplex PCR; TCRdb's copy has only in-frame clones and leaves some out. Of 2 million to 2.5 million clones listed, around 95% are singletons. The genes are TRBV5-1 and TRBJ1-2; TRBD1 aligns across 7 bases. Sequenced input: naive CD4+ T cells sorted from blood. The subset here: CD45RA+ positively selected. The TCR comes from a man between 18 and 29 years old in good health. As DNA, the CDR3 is TGCGCCAGCAGCTTGGAGGGGCGACAGGGCGATGGCTACACCTTC. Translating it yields CASSLEGRQGDGYTF.